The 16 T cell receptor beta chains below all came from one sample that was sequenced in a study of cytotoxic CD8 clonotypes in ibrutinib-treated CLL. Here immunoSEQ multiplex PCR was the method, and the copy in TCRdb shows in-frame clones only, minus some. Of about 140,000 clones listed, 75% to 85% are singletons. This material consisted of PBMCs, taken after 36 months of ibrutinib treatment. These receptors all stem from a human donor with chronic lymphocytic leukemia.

The CDR3 nucleotides read TGTGCCAGCACGAGGACAGGGAGGACTGAAGCTTTCTTT. Amino acid sequence: CASTRTGRTEAFF. The chain carries TRBV27 and TRBJ1-1; 8 bases agree with TRBD1. The trim removed 7 bases at V and 5 bases at J, leaving 6 bases unmatched. CDR3 length equals 13 residues. Germline CDR1 and CDR2: MNHEY and SMNVEV (reference sequence).

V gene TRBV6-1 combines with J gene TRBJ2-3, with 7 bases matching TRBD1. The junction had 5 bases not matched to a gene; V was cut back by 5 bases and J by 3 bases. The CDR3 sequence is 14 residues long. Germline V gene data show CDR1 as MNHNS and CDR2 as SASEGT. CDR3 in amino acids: CASSLGTETDTQYF. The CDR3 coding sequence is TGTGCCAGCAGTCTAGGGACAGAAACAGATACGCAGTATTTT.

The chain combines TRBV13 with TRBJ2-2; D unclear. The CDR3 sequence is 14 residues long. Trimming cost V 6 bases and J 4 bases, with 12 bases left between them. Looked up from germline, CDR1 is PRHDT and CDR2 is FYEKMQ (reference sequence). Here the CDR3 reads CASRSDVGTGELFF. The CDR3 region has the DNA TGTGCCAGCAGATCGGACGTGGGCACCGGGGAGCTGTTTTTT.

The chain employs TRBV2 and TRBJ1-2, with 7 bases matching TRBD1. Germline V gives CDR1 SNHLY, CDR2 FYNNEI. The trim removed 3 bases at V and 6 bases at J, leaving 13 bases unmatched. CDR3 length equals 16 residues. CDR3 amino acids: CASSDWRGRREDGYTF. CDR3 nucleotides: TGTGCCAGCAGTGACTGGAGGGGGCGGCGGGAAGATGGCTACACCTTC.

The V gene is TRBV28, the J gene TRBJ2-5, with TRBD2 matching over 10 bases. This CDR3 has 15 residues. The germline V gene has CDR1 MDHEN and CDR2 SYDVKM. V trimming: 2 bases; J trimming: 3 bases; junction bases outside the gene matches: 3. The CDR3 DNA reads TGTGCCAGCAGTTTACTCGGACTAGCGGAAGAGACCCAGTACTTC. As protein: CASSLLGLAEETQYF.

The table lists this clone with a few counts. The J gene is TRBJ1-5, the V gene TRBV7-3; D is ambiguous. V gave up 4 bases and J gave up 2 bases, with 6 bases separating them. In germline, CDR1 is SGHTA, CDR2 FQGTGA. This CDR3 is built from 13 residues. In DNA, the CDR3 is TGTGCCAGCAGCTGGGCGGGCAATCAGCCCCAGCATTTT. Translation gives CASSWAGNQPQHF.

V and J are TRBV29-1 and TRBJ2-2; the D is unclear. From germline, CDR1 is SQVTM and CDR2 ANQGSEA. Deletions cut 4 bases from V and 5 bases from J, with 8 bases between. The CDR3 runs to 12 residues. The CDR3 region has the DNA TGCAGCGTTGTCTTCTGGACCGGGGAGCTGTTTTTT. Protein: CSVVFWTGELFF.

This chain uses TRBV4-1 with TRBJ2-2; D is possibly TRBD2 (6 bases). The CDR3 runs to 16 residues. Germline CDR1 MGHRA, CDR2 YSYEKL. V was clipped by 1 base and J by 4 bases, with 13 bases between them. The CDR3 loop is CASSQGPGEVTGELFF. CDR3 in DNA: TGCGCCAGCAGCCAAGGTCCGGGAGAGGTCACCGGGGAGCTGTTTTTT.

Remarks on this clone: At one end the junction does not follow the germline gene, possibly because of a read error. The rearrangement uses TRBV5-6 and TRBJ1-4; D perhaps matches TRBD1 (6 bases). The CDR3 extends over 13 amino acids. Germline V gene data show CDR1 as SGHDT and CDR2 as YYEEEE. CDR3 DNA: TGTGTCAGCAGCAAAACAGGGTATGAAAAACTGTTTTTT. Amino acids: CVSSKTGYEKLFF.

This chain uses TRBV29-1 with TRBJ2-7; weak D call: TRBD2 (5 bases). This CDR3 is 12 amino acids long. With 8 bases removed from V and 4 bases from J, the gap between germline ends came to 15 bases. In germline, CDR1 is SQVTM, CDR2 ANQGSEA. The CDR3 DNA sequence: TGCAGCATCCGAGAGGGAGTTTACGAGCAGTACTTC. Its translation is CSIREGVYEQYF.

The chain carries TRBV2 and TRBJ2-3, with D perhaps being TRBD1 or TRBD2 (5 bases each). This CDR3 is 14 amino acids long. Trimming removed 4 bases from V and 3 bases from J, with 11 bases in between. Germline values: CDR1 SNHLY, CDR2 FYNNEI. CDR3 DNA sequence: TGTGCCAGCAGTGGCTCGTGGGGGACAGATACGCAGTATTTT. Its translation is CASSGSWGTDTQYF. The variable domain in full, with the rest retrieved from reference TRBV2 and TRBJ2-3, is EPEVTQTPSHQVTQMGQEVILRCVPISNHLYFYWYRQILGQKVEFLVSFYNNEISEKSEIFDDQFSVERPDGSNFTLKIRSTKLEDSAMYFCASSGSWGTDTQYFGPGTRLTVL.

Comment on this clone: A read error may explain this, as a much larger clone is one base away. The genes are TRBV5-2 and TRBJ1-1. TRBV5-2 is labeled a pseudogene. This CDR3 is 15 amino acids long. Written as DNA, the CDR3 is TGTGCCAGCAGCCCCCTAGTTGGGGGGACCCTTGAAGCTTTCTTT. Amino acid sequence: CASSPLVGGTLEAFF.

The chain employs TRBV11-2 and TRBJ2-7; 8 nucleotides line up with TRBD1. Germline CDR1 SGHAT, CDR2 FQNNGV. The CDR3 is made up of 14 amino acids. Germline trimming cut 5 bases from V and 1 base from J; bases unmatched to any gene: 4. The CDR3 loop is CASSLRTGSYEQYF. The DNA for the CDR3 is TGTGCCAGCAGCCTCCGGACAGGGTCCTACGAGCAGTACTTC.

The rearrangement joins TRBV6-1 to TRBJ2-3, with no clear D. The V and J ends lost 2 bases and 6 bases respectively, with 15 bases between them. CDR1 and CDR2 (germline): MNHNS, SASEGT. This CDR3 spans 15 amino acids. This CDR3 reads CASSELGTDADTQYF. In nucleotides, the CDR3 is TGTGCCAGCAGTGAACTTGGCACGGACGCCGATACGCAGTATTTT.

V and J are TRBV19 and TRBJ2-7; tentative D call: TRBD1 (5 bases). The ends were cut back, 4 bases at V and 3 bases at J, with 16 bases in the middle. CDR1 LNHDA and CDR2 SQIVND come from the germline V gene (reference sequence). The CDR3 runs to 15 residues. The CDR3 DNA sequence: TGTGCCAGTAGTACCTCACAGGTTATCGGCTACGAGCAGTACTTC. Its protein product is CASSTSQVIGYEQYF.

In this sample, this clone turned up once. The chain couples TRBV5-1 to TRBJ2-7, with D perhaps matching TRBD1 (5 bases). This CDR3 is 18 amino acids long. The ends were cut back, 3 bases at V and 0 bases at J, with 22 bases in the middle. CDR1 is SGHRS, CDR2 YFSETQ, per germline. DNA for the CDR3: TGCGCCAGCAGCTCTCCAGGGATCGATCTTTCTATCTCCTACGAGCAGTACTTC. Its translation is CASSSPGIDLSISYEQYF.